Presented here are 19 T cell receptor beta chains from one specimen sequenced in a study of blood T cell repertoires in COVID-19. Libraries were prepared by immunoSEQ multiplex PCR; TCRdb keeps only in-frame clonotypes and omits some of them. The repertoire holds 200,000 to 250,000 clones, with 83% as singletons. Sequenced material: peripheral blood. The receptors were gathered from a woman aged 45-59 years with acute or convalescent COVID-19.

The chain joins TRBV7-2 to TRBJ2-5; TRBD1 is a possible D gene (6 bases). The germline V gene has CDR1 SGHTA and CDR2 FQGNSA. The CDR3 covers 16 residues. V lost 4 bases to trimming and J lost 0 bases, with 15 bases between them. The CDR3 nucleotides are TGTGCCAGCAGCTCCCCCACCGGACAGTACCAAGAGACCCAGTACTTC. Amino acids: CASSSPTGQYQETQYF.

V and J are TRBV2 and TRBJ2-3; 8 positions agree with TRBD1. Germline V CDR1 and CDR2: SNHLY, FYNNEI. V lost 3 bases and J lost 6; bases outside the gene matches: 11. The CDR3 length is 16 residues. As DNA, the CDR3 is TGTGCCAGCAGTGACGGAAGGACAGGGAAAAGGGATACGCAGTATTTT. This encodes CASSDGRTGKRDTQYF. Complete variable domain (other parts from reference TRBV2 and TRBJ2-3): EPEVTQTPSHQVTQMGQEVILRCVPISNHLYFYWYRQILGQKVEFLVSFYNNEISEKSEIFDDQFSVERPDGSNFTLKIRSTKLEDSAMYFCASSDGRTGKRDTQYFGPGTRLTVL.

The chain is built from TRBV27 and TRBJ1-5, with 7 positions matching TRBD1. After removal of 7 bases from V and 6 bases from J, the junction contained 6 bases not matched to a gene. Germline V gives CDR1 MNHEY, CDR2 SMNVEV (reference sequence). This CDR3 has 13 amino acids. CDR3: CASKARGSQPQHF. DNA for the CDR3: TGTGCCAGCAAAGCCAGGGGGAGTCAGCCCCAGCATTTT.

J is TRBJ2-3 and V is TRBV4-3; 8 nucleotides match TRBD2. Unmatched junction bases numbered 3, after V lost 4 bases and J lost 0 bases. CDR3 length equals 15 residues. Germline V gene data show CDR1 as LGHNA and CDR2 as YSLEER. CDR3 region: CASSPIAGSTDTQYF. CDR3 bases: TGCGCCAGCAGCCCTATAGCGGGGAGCACAGATACGCAGTATTTT.

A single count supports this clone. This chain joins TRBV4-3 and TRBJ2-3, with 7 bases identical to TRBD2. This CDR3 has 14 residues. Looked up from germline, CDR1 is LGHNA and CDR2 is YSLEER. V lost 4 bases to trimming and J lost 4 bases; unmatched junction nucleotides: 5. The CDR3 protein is CASSPGGTSDTQYF. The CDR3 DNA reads TGCGCCAGCAGCCCCGGGGGGACGTCAGATACGCAGTATTTT.

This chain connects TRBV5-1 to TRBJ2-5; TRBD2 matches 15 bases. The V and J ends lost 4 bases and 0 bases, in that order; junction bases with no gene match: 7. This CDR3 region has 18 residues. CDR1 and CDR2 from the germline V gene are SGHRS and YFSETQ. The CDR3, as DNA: TGCGCCAGCAGCCTGGGACTAGCGGGGGGTCTGAACCAAGAGACCCAGTACTTC. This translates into CASSLGLAGGLNQETQYF.

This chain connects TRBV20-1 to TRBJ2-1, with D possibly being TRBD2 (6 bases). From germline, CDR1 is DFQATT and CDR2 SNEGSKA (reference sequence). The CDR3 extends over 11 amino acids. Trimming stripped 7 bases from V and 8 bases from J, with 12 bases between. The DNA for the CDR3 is TGCAGTGGAGGAGGGAAATATGAGCAGTTCTTC. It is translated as CSGGGKYEQFF.

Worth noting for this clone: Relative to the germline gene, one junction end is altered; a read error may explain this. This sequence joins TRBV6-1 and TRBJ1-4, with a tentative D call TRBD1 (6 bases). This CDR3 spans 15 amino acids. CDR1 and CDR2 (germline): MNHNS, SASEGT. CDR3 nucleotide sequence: TGTGCCAGCAGAGAAGGGGGGGGGAGAGATGAAAAACTGTTTTTT. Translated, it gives CASREGGGRDEKLFF.

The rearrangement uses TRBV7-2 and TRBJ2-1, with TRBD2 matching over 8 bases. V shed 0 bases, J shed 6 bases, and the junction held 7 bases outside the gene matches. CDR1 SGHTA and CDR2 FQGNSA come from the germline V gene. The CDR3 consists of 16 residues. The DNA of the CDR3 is TGTGCCAGCAGCTTAGCGCCGGGAGGGCCAGGCAATGAGCAGTTCTTC. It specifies CASSLAPGGPGNEQFF.

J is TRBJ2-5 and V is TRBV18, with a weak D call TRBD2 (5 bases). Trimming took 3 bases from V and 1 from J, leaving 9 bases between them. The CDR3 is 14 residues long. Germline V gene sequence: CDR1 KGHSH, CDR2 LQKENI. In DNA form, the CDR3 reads TGTGCCAGCTCACCGCCGGGAACCCAAGAGACCCAGTACTTC. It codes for CASSPPGTQETQYF.

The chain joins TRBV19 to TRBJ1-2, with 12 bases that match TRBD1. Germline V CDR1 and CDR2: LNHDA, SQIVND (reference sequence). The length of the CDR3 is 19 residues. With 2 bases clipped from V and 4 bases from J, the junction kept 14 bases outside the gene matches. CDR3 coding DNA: TGTGCCAGTAGTATAAGAGGGACAGGGGGCGCTTCGTCCGCCTATGGCTACACCTTC. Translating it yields CASSIRGTGGASSAYGYTF.

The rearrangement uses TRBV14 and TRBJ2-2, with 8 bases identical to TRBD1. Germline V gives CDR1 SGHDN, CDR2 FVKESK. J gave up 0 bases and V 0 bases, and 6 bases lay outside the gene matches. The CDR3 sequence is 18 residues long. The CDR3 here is CASSQDIRGQANTGELFF. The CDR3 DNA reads TGTGCCAGCAGCCAAGATATCCGGGGACAGGCGAACACCGGGGAGCTGTTTTTT.

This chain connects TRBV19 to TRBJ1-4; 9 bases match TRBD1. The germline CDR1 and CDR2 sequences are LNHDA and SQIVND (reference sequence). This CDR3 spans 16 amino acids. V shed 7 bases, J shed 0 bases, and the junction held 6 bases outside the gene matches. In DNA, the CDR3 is TGTGCCAGTAAATCCGGGACAGGGTCAACTAATGAAAAACTGTTTTTT. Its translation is CASKSGTGSTNEKLFF.

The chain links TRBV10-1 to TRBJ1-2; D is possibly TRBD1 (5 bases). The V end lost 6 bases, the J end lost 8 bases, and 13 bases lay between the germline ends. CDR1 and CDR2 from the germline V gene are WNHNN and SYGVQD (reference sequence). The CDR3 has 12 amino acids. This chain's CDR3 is CASRGPNLGYTF. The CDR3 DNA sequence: TGCGCCAGCAGGGGGCCCAACTTGGGCTACACCTTC.

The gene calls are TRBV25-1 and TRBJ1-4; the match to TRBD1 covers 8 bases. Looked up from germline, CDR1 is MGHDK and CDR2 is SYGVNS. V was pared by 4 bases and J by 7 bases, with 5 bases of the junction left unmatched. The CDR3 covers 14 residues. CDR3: CASSGQGAREKLFF. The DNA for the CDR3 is TGTGCCAGCAGTGGGCAGGGGGCGCGTGAAAAACTGTTTTTT.

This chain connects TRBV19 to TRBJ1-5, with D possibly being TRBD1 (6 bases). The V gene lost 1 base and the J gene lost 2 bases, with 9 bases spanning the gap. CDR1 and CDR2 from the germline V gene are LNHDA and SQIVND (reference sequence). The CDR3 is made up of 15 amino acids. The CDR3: CASSIGYRGNQPQHF. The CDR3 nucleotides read TGTGCCAGTAGTATAGGTTACAGGGGCAATCAGCCCCAGCATTTT. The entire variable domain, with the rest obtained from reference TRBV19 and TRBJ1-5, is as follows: DGGITQSPKYLFRKEGQNVTLSCEQNLNHDAMYWYRQDPGQGLRLIYYSQIVNDFQKGDIAEGYSVSREKKESFPLTVTSAQKNPTAFYLCASSIGYRGNQPQHFGDGTRLSIL.

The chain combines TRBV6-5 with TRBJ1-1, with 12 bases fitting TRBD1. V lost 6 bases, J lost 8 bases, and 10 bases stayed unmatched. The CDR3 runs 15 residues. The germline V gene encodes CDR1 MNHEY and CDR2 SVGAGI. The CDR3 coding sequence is TGTGCCAGCAGGGACACCGGGACAGGGGGCCGGGAAGCTTTCTTT. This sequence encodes CASRDTGTGGREAFF.

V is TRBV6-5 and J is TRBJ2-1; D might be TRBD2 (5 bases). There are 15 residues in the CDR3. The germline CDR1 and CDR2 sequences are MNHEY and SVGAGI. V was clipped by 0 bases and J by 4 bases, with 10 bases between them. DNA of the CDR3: TGTGCCAGCAGTTACTCGGGAGAACCGTACAATGAGCAGTTCTTC. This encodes CASSYSGEPYNEQFF.

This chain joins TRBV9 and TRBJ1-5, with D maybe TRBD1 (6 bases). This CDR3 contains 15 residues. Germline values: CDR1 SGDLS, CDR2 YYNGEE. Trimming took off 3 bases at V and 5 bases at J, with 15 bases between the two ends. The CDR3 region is CASSALGGADQPQHF. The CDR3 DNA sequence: TGTGCCAGCAGCGCACTGGGGGGGGCAGATCAGCCCCAGCATTTT.